The 26 T cell receptor beta chains below all came from one sample that was sequenced in a study of OX40 agonist ivuxolimab in advanced cancers. Generated by immunoSEQ multiplex PCR, the TCRdb table keeps only in-frame clones and is missing some. Seen here are almost 50,000 clones, around 80% observed once, and the top ten hold over 1.5%. The sequencing here drew on CD4+ or CD8+ T cells sorted from blood, taken in a trial of the OX40 agonist ivuxolimab. The source of these receptors is an adult with an advanced solid tumor such as melanoma, head and neck, liver or kidney cancer.

To note about this clone: Germline is not matched at one junction end, which may reflect a read error. The chain is built from TRBV7-2 and TRBJ2-3, with D possibly TRBD2 on 6 matching bases. The CDR3 extends over 14 amino acids. CDR1 and CDR2 (germline): SGHTA, FQGNSA. The CDR3 here is CASSVAVSTDTQYF. The CDR3 DNA sequence: TGTGCCAGCAGCGTAGCGGTTAGCACAGATACGCAGTATTTT. The full variable domain, completed using reference TRBV7-2 and TRBJ2-3, is GAGVSQSPSNKVTEKGKDVELRCDPISGHTALYWYRQSLGQGLEFLIYFQGNSAPDKSGLPSDRFSAERTGGSVSTLTIQRTQQEDSAVYLCASSVAVSTDTQYFGPGTRLTVL.

The chain is built from TRBV7-2 and TRBJ2-1, with 11 positions matching TRBD1. Trimming at V came to 6 bases and at J to 5 bases, leaving 9 bases not matched to a gene. Germline-derived CDR1 and CDR2 are SGHTA and FQGNSA. The CDR3 has 16 amino acids. Here the CDR3 reads CASRLDRGRRNNEQFF. The CDR3 DNA reads TGTGCCAGCAGATTGGACAGGGGGCGTAGGAACAATGAGCAGTTCTTC.

Details on this clone: The same CDR3 also results from other DNA sequences found in this sample. The V gene is TRBV7-2, the J gene TRBJ2-6; D unclear. Germline CDR1 reads SGHTA; CDR2 reads FQGNSA. V lost 1 base and J lost 4, with 8 bases in between. CDR3 length equals 15 residues. The CDR3 DNA reads TGTGCCAGCAGCTTAGATGGGTCCGGGGCCAACGTCCTGACTTTC. As protein: CASSLDGSGANVLTF.

The chain couples TRBV5-5 to TRBJ2-6, with D unclear. CDR1 SGHKS and CDR2 YYEKEE come from the germline V gene (reference sequence). CDR3 length: 15 amino acids. Trimming cost V 2 bases and J 2 bases, with 8 bases left between them. The CDR3 DNA sequence: TGTGCCAGCAGCTTTCTATTGGCTGGGGCCAACGTCCTGACTTTC. Encoded protein: CASSFLLAGANVLTF.

V and J are TRBV7-2 and TRBJ1-5, with no clear D. The CDR3 covers 15 residues. Per germline, CDR1 SGHTA and CDR2 FQGNSA. Trimming removed 1 base from V and 4 bases from J, with 11 bases in between. The chain's CDR3 is CASSLVTGSNQPQHF. In nucleotides, the CDR3 is TGTGCCAGCAGCTTAGTAACGGGCTCGAATCAGCCCCAGCATTTT.

The chain combines TRBV19 with TRBJ2-5; D is uncertain. Per the germline V gene, CDR1 is LNHDA and CDR2 is SQIVND (reference sequence). The CDR3 has 14 residues. Trimming took 6 bases from V and 5 from J, leaving 16 bases between them. CDR3 sequence: CASSSQSHDETQYF. CDR3 sequence (DNA): TGTGCCAGTAGCTCGCAGTCACACGATGAGACCCAGTACTTC.

J is TRBJ2-1 and V is TRBV10-1; D perhaps matches TRBD2 (5 bases). Germline V lookup: CDR1 WNHNN, CDR2 SYGVQD (reference sequence). V was shortened by 5 bases and J by 8 bases, with 13 bases between the two germline ends. This CDR3 spans 13 amino acids. The CDR3 DNA reads as TGCGCCAGCAGTCGCGGGCGTATAGATGAGCAGTTCTTC. Translated, it gives CASSRGRIDEQFF.

This clone was recorded only once. The rearrangement joins TRBV28 to TRBJ1-5; no clear D gene. The CDR3 extends over 14 amino acids. The V gene's germline CDR1 is MDHEN and CDR2 SYDVKM. V lost 1 base and J 7 bases, leaving 11 bases between the germline ends. As DNA, the CDR3 is TGTGCCAGCAGTTTATTTCGGGGTACCCAGCCCCAGCATTTT. Translated, it gives CASSLFRGTQPQHF.

Only a few counts were recorded for this clone. The CDR3: CASSPDVSYNEQFF. CDR3 DNA: TGCGCCAGCAGCCCCGACGTCTCCTACAATGAGCAGTTCTTC. The gene calls are TRBV5-1 and TRBJ2-1; D gene uncertain. CDR3 length: 14 residues. Deletions cut 4 bases from V and 0 bases from J, with 8 bases between. The germline CDR1 and CDR2 sequences are SGHRS and YFSETQ. Supplemented by reference TRBV5-1 and TRBJ2-1, the full variable domain reads KAGVTQTPRYLIKTRGQQVTLSCSPISGHRSVSWYQQTPGQGLQFLFEYFSETQRNKGNFPGRFSGRQFSNSRSEMNVSTLELGDSALYLCASSPDVSYNEQFFGPGTRLTVL.

V gene TRBV7-9 combines with J gene TRBJ2-5; D ambiguous. Germline CDR1 reads SEHNR; CDR2 reads FQNEAQ (reference sequence). Trimming stripped 5 bases from V and 5 bases from J, with 12 bases between. This CDR3 is built from 13 residues. The CDR3 DNA sequence: TGTGCCAGCAGCCCCCCCCTGCAGGAGACCCAGTACTTC. Translation: CASSPPLQETQYF.

In this sample, this clone turned up a few times. The CDR3 DNA reads as TGTGCCAGCAGCTCGGGACTAGCGGGAGTGGGCACTGGGGCCAACGTCCTGACTTTC. Translation gives CASSSGLAGVGTGANVLTF. The chain has TRBV7-8 and TRBJ2-6; TRBD2 aligns across 14 bases. This CDR3 has 19 residues. The ends lost 4 bases at V and 2 bases at J; junction bases unmatched: 7. Germline V CDR1 and CDR2: SGHVS, FQNEAQ. Using reference TRBV7-8 and TRBJ2-6 for the parts outside the CDR3, the full variable domain is GAGVSQSPRYKVAKRGQDVALRCDPISGHVSLFWYQQALGQGPEFLTYFQNEAQLDKSGLPSDRFFAERPEGSVSTLKIQRTQQEDSAVYLCASSSGLAGVGTGANVLTFGAGSRLTVL.

The rearrangement links TRBV6-5 to TRBJ2-3; 11 bases line up with TRBD2. The V gene's germline CDR1 is MNHEY and CDR2 SVGAGI. The length of the CDR3 is 14 residues. The junction had 5 bases not matched to a gene; V was cut back by 6 bases and J by 6 bases. The CDR3 DNA reads TGTGCCAGCAGGAAACTAGCGGGAGCCGATACGCAGTATTTT. Its translation: CASRKLAGADTQYF.

V and J are TRBV10-2 and TRBJ2-5, with TRBD2 matching 12 bases. Losses at the gene ends were 6 bases for V and 2 bases for J; bases not matched to a gene: 7. The CDR3 runs 16 residues. CDR1 and CDR2 from the germline V gene are WSHSY and SAAADI. CDR3 nucleotides: TGCGCCAGCAGCTACCGACTAGCGGGAGAACAAGAGACCCAGTACTTC. Translation: CASSYRLAGEQETQYF.

J is TRBJ2-7 and V is TRBV28; 9 bases fit TRBD2. The CDR3 sequence is 15 residues long. The junction had 7 bases not matched to a gene; V was cut back by 7 bases and J by 0 bases. Germline CDR1 MDHEN, CDR2 SYDVKM. CDR3: CASKTSGISSYEQYF. The DNA for the CDR3 is TGTGCCAGCAAGACTAGCGGCATTAGCTCCTACGAGCAGTACTTC.

The table lists this clone with a count of one. The chain carries TRBV28 and TRBJ2-7; 11 nucleotides match TRBD1. V dropped 6 bases and J dropped 4; count of bases not matched to a gene: 2. This CDR3 spans 13 amino acids. Germline lookup yields CDR1 MDHEN and CDR2 SYDVKM. The DNA for the CDR3 is TGTGCCAGCAGCAGGGACAGGGGGTACGAGCAGTACTTC. Protein: CASSRDRGYEQYF. The variable domain in full, completed from reference TRBV28 and TRBJ2-7, reads DVKVTQSSRYLVKRTGEKVFLECVQDMDHENMFWYRQDPGLGLRLIYFSYDVKMKEKGDIPEGYSVSREKKERFSLILESASTNQTSMYLCASSRDRGYEQYFGPGTRLTVT.

The chain has TRBV5-8 and TRBJ2-1; maybe TRBD1 (5 bases). Trimming stripped 2 bases from V and 7 bases from J, with 10 bases between. This CDR3 contains 13 residues. Germline V gives CDR1 SGHTS, CDR2 YDEGEE. The CDR3 DNA sequence: TGTGCCAGCAGCTTTCTCAGGGTAAATGAGCAGTTCTTC. Its translation is CASSFLRVNEQFF.

The rearrangement links TRBV6-1 to TRBJ1-2; D is ambiguous. This CDR3 contains 11 residues. V lost 10 bases and J lost 8, with 14 bases in between. Germline CDR1 reads MNHNS; CDR2 reads SASEGT. DNA of the CDR3: TGTGCCAACCGGTGGACGGGAGGCTACACCTTC. It translates to CANRWTGGYTF.

The chain is built from TRBV6-1 and TRBJ1-3; D gene ambiguous. Trimming pared 2 bases from V and 6 bases from J, leaving 11 bases between. The CDR3 is 14 residues long. Germline CDR1 is MNHNS and CDR2 is SASEGT. In DNA form, the CDR3 reads TGTGCCAGCAGTGAAAAACTTATGATAAACACCATATATTTT. Protein: CASSEKLMINTIYF.

The gene calls are TRBV10-3 and TRBJ2-7, with TRBD2 identical over 9 bases. V lost 6 bases to trimming and J lost 4 bases; unmatched junction nucleotides: 10. The CDR3 consists of 15 residues. CDR1 and CDR2 (germline): ENHRY, SYGVKD. The CDR3 DNA is TGTGCCATCAGGGCTGCGGGGGGGCGCGGGTACGAGCAGTACTTC. Translation: CAIRAAGGRGYEQYF.

This chain connects TRBV6-6 to TRBJ2-1; weak D call: TRBD2 (5 bases). The germline V gene encodes CDR1 MNHNY and CDR2 SVGAGI (reference sequence). V was pared by 6 bases and J by 2 bases, with 17 bases between. CDR3 length: 16 residues. The CDR3 nucleotides read TGTGCCAGCAGACTCTCGCAGGAGGACCCCTACAATGAGCAGTTCTTC. Translated, it gives CASRLSQEDPYNEQFF.

J is TRBJ2-2 and V is TRBV4-1; TRBD2 might be the D (5 bases). This CDR3 contains 16 residues. With 1 base removed from V and 5 bases from J, the gap between germline ends came to 14 bases. The V gene's germline CDR1 is MGHRA and CDR2 YSYEKL. CDR3: CASSQGGYSRTGELFF. In DNA form, the CDR3 reads TGCGCCAGCAGCCAAGGAGGGTACTCGAGAACCGGGGAGCTGTTTTTT.

The chain joins TRBV15 to TRBJ2-3, with a weak D call TRBD2 (5 bases). V was pared by 9 bases and J by 2 bases, with 15 bases between. In germline, CDR1 is LNHNV, CDR2 YYDKDF (reference sequence). CDR3 size: 14 residues. The CDR3, as DNA: TGTGCCACGAAGCGCCGGGAACCCACAGATACGCAGTATTTT. Its protein product is CATKRREPTDTQYF.

The rearrangement uses TRBV6-1 and TRBJ1-1, with D tentatively TRBD1 (5 bases). V lost 9 bases and J lost 6, with 17 bases in between. Germline CDR1 MNHNS, CDR2 SASEGT. CDR3 length: 13 amino acids. CDR3 amino acids: CASPGNSRSEAFF. DNA for the CDR3: TGTGCCAGTCCAGGGAATAGTCGATCTGAAGCTTTCTTT.

This chain uses TRBV18 with TRBJ2-3, with 11 bases fitting TRBD2. The CDR3 runs 16 residues. CDR1 is KGHSH and CDR2 is LQKENI in the germline V gene. The V gene end was trimmed by 3 bases and the J gene end by 0 bases; junction bases not matched to a gene: 2. This chain's CDR3 is CASSPRTSGSTDTQYF. CDR3 sequence (DNA): TGTGCCAGCTCACCGAGGACTAGCGGGAGCACAGATACGCAGTATTTT. The full variable domain, its missing parts supplied by reference TRBV18 and TRBJ2-3, is NAGVMQNPRHLVRRRGQEARLRCSPMKGHSHVYWYRQLPEEGLKFMVYLQKENIIDESGMPKERFSAEFPKEGPSILRIQQVVRGDSAAYFCASSPRTSGSTDTQYFGPGTRLTVL.

The genes are TRBV6-6 and TRBJ1-2; TRBD1 agrees at 8 bases. The CDR3 totals 12 residues. With 5 bases clipped from V and 6 bases from J, the junction kept 2 bases outside the gene matches. Germline-derived CDR1 and CDR2 are MNHNY and SVGAGI (reference sequence). CDR3 nucleotides: TGTGCCAGCAGTCTGGACAGGGATGGCTACACCTTC. This gives the protein CASSLDRDGYTF.

J is TRBJ1-6 and V is TRBV28; D remains unclear. The CDR3 has 13 residues. The V end lost 11 bases, the J end lost 2 bases, and 10 bases lay between the germline ends. Germline CDR1 reads MDHEN; CDR2 reads SYDVKM. CDR3 sequence (DNA): TGTGCCGGAGGCGGGACCTATAATTCACCCCTCCACTTT. Its translation is CAGGGTYNSPLHF.